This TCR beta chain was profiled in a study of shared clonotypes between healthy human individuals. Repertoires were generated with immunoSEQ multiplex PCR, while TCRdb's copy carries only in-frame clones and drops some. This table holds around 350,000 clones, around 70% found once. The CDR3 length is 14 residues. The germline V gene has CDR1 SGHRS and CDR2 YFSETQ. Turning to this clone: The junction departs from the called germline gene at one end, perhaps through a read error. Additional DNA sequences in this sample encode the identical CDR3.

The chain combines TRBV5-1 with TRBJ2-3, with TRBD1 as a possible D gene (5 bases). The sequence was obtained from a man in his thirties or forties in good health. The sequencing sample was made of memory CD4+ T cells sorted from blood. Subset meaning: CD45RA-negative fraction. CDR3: CASSSQGLTDTQYF. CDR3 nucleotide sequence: TGCGCCAGCAGCTCGCAGGGCCTCACAGATACACAGTATTTT. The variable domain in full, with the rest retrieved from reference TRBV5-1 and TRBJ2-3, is KAGVTQTPRYLIKTRGQQVTLSCSPISGHRSVSWYQQTPGQGLQFLFEYFSETQRNKGNFPGRFSGRQFSNSRSEMNVSTLELGDSALYLCASSSQGLTDTQYFGPGTRLTVL.